This T cell receptor (beta chain) was identified in a study of shared clonotypes between healthy human individuals. Looking at the study overall: Per donor, three plates held CD4 naive cells, three held CD4 memory, two held CD8 naive and one held CD8 memory. Study conclusions and caveats: In having few donors, the study represented limited genetic and exposure-history diversity. Apart from blood, nothing was sampled; tissue repertoires likely differ.

Terminally differentiated effector memory CD45RA+ cells were left out of the naive CD8 fraction, which was CD45RO-negative and positively selected for CCR7. The CDR3 length is 14 residues. Germline V lookup: CDR1 SGHVS, CDR2 FNYEAQ. Trimming at V came to 10 bases and at J to 7 bases, leaving 11 bases not matched to a gene. About this clone itself: Its antigen is unidentified.

How the authors handled the data: Sequence data from immunoSEQ were junction-only and lacked quality scores; consequently, filtering differed. Sequencing was performed with immunoSEQ multiplex PCR; in TCRdb, only in-frame clones are kept and a portion is missing. Clonal size and the V and J genes are those of that table, whereas D and trimming came from the DNA. The repertoire has millions of clones, about 95% of them found once; the top ten carry 0.85% to 1.3%. The source material was naive CD8+ T cells sorted from blood. The TCR comes from a man aged 18 to 35 in good health. The chain carries TRBV7-6 and TRBJ2-1, with 9 bases matching TRBD1. The CDR3 DNA sequence: TGTGCCACGACGCCGGGACAGGGCATGAATGAGCAGTTCTTC. Protein product: CATTPGQGMNEQFF. The full variable domain, rest sourced from reference TRBV7-6 and TRBJ2-1, is GAGVSQSPRYKVTKRGQDVALRCDPISGHVSLYWYRQALGQGPEFLTYFNYEAQQDKSGLPNDRFSAERPEGSISTLTIQRTEQRDSAMYRCATTPGQGMNEQFFGPGTRLTVL.